The entry that follows covers one TCR beta chain sequence. This clonotype was seen only a few times. This receptor's antigen is unknown. No per-base quality is available; no much larger clone lies one base away. These data come from a study of blood T cells in healthy people across ages (dated by TCRdb to the mid-2010s). As for the study more broadly: In model experiments, roughly one uniquely barcoded TCR beta cDNA molecule per two T cells was captured by template switching. Donors were grouped into four age groups: young (average 16 years), middle-aged (around 39), aged (around 62) and long-lived (approximately 75). Age-related changes in TCR beta repertoire diversity were measured in the study by deep sequencing normalized with unique cDNA molecular identifiers. Using the same blood draw, the study looked at two additional independent replicas of 1 million unique cDNA reads for two donors, one aged 18 to 29 and the other aged 80 or older.

The 39 donors, aged about 6 to 100 years, were systemically healthy Caucasian individuals from Russia. Around 10 milliliters of peripheral blood were collected from each donor into EDTA-treated Vacutainer tubes. PBMCs were isolated by Ficoll-Paque density-gradient centrifugation, with at least 6 million obtained per sample. Trizol reagent was used to extract total RNA from PBMCs, with at least 5.5 micrograms per sample. The percentages of naive CD45RAhigh/CD27high T cells were determined by flow cytometry on a PBMC aliquot from every donor. Trimming at the junction amounts to 3 bases on V and 3 bases on J, and the germline ends lie 15 bases apart. CDR1 and CDR2 (GTSNPN, SVGIG) derive from the germline V gene (reference sequence). From the cysteine through the phenylalanine, the CDR3 covers 14 amino acids. The sequence is cut down to CDR3 DNA, 42 bases in frame from base 1. Receptor amplification or capture employed 5' RACE. These reads were obtained on an Illumina HiSeq 2500. A second PCR of roughly 6 to 11 cycles was performed with a sample-barcoded 5' primer and a J-beta primer mix. A template-switch 5' adaptor carrying 12 random nucleotides introduced a unique molecular identifier onto each TCR beta cDNA molecule. Each sample yielded at least 3 million CDR3-containing paired-end reads. First-strand cDNA was synthesized from all RNA with the Mint cDNA synthesis kit, primed by a TRBC-specific oligonucleotide. Following uracil-DNA glycosylase treatment, a first 18-cycle PCR with universal primers M1SS and BC2_uni_R was performed on all cDNA. As for the authors' bioinformatics: Normalization of each sample was performed by random selection of 1 million high-quality reads, each carrying a distinct molecular identifier. Reads sharing molecular identifiers were discarded rather than binned into consensus sequences. MiTCR, run with a Q25 quality threshold and the strictest error-elimination algorithm, handled CDR3 identification, clonotype clustering and error correction. A nonparametric unseen species model with Euler transformation was used to estimate lower-bound total TCR beta diversity. The public reads were run again by TCRdb, first through fastp at Q25 and then through MiXCR, and only productive beta chains were kept. CDR3 protein duplicates are merged, each entry listing the most common genes and DNA. None of the V and J calls come from the authors' own analysis; TCRdb made them. The sample table holds approximately 490,000 distinct CDR3 sequences, of which less than 25% were seen once. Roughly 10% of the sample rests with the top ten.

The paper as a whole reports these results and caveats: The CMV infection status of donors was not known, potentially confounding age-related changes in expanded clonotypes. Estimates of total diversity based on one million sequenced T cells were considered lower bounds and underestimates. Compared with the aged group, the long-lived group had more naive CD4+ T cells, fewer expanded clones and increased TCR diversity, suggesting age selection. Observed TCR beta diversity per million T cells fell roughly linearly with age, and a significant reduction was already apparent by age around 36. Conclusive comparison of naive and antigen-experienced compartments was prevented by the profiling of bulk unsorted PBMCs. The percentage of naive T cells measured by flow cytometry correlated strongly with observed TCR beta diversity.

These records were also assigned to another study, of T cells of mothers and their children. Reported in the second study: Donors were nine systemically healthy Caucasian individuals: three mothers and their six children. cDNA synthesis consumed the entire amount of extracted RNA, loaded at about 1.6 ug RNA in each 15 ul reaction. In the second PCR, the M1S primer introduced both the sample barcodes and 2-4 random nucleotides. Over 9 million TCR beta CDR3 reads were obtained for each mother, and approximately 3.2 million reads were obtained for each child. Thymic selection shapes the output of TCR recombination in a similar way in related and unrelated pairs, and inherited differences have a minor effect. Normalized repertoire overlap was always found to be slightly, but never significantly, higher in related mother-child pairs than in unrelated mother-child pairs. No persistent microchimeric T cell clones were found, with a detection sensitivity of roughly 100 clones per million clonotypes. To look for features that set related mother-child pairs apart from unrelated individuals, the researchers ran deep NGS to compare the TCR beta repertoires of mothers and children. On average, the children were approximately 11 +/- 4 years old, while the mothers were 40 +/- 4 years old. After adapters were ligated using NEBNext reagents, the libraries underwent 100+100 nt paired-end sequencing on an Illumina HiSeq 2000. To prevent cross-contamination, the mother and child libraries were prepared one month apart and sequenced in separate runs. For each donor, somewhere between roughly 500,000 and 2,100,000 distinct TCR beta clonotypes were identified. Naive TCR beta clonotypes were estimated from low-frequency clonotypes matched to each donor's FACS-determined naive share, without sorting.

The clonotype comes from a boy aged 10-17 years in good health. Recombination linked TRBV30 to TRBJ2-7; the D gene is possibly TRBD1, with 6 bases matching. The sample was blood. The CDR3 reads CAWRETGRLYEQYF. The bases read TGTGCCTGGAGAGAGACAGGTCGCCTCTACGAGCAGTACTTC. With the portions outside the CDR3 filled from the reference TRBV30 and TRBJ2-7 genes, the complete variable region becomes SQTIHQWPATLVQPVGSPLSLECTVEGTSNPNLYWYRQAAGRGLQLLFYSVGIGQISSEVPQNLSASRPQDRQFILSSKKLLLSDSGFYLCAWRETGRLYEQYFGPGTRLTVT.